The clone carrying this T cell receptor beta chain was seen at least ten times. Its antigen remains unidentified. These data belong to a study of T cell repertoires in cytomegalovirus infection. Study information: Recently identified HLA-C-restricted CMV epitopes were used, and well-studied HLA-B-restricted CMV epitopes were used as well. Matching HLA type, along with CMV infection, was indicated by public TCR beta signatures.

Study-level points and caveats: Accumulated public TCR beta family frequency recognized individuals carrying CMV together with the relevant HLA. The response measured ex vivo was dominated by TCR beta clonotypes (HLA-C-restricted and CMV-specific).

TCRdb reprocessed the reads via MiXCR and lists one record per CDR3 protein. The sample records about 770,000 distinct CDR3 sequences, about 29% being singletons. With 1 base clipped from V and 0 bases from J, the junction kept 3 bases outside the gene matches. The CDR3 has 16 amino acids. Germline V gene lookup returns CDR1 SGHAT and CDR2 FQNNGV. The TCR comes from a human donor in good health (CMV status not recorded). Some clones in this sample may be carry-over from other donors' samples. This specimen consisted of cultured CD8+ T cells from PBMCs, obtained from culture after CMV antigen stimulation. This chain links TRBV11-2 with TRBJ2-1; 7 positions match TRBD2. CDR3 sequence reads: CASSLGAGSSYNEQFF. In DNA, the CDR3 is TGTGCCAGCAGCTTAGGAGCGGGGAGCTCCTACAATGAGCAGTTCTTC.